This T cell receptor beta chain was sequenced in a study of blood T cells in healthy people across ages. Then a second PCR, running roughly 7 to 11 cycles, was carried out with a sample-barcoded 5' primer and a J-beta primer mix. Researchers report that a template-switch adaptor with 12 random nucleotides tagged each cDNA molecule. TCRdb ran MiXCR on the 5' RACE reads and lists one entry per CDR3 protein. The sample has 1.5 million to 2 million distinct CDR3 sequences, 28% seen once; the top ten hold 7.7%. Study-wide points: Among T cells, TCR beta diversity per million cells dropped roughly linearly as age rose. Donor CMV status was unknown, possibly confounding expanded clonotype changes.

This CDR3 is built from 13 residues. The V end lost 5 bases, the J end lost 6 bases, and 11 bases lay between the germline ends. From germline, CDR1 is MNHEY and CDR2 SMNVEV (reference sequence). The sample holds a few counts of this clonotype. Its matching antigen is unknown. The chain uses TRBV27 and TRBJ1-5; no firm D call. Material: blood. This clonotype was obtained from a woman under 40 in good health. For the CDR3, the DNA is TGTGCCAGCAGTCGCGCGGGCGGTCAGCCCCAGCATTTT. It encodes CASSRAGGQPQHF.